Each of the 28 T cell receptor beta chains below was sequenced from the same sample in a study of T-cell reconstitution after alpha-beta-depleted transplantation in children. Unique molecular identifiers were incorporated when the TCRbeta library was constructed. TCRdb fed the PCR reads into MiXCR, producing one record per CDR3 protein. The sample shows under 850,000 distinct CDR3 sequences, about an eighth of them seen only once. Sequencing used PBMCs, obtained before TCRalphabeta/CD19-depleted stem cell transplant. The source is a girl between 2 and 10 years old with congenital amegakaryocytic thrombocytopenia, due to receive a stem cell transplant.

This clonotype was observed at least ten times. The V gene is TRBV10-1, the J gene TRBJ2-3, with unresolved D. This CDR3 contains 15 residues. From germline, CDR1 is WNHNN and CDR2 SYGVQD (reference sequence). Trimming pared 2 bases from V and 0 bases from J, leaving 9 bases between. CDR3 amino acids: CASSENRQSTDTQYF. The CDR3 region has the DNA TGCGCCAGCAGTGAGAATCGACAAAGCACAGATACGCAGTATTTT.

The chain is built from TRBV9 and TRBJ2-7, with 7 positions matching TRBD2. This CDR3 is built from 16 residues. CDR1 and CDR2 (germline): SGDLS, YYNGEE. V lost 0 bases and J lost 2; bases outside the gene matches: 8. CDR3 amino acids: CASSVGGGSIAYEQYF. The CDR3 DNA reads TGTGCCAGCAGCGTAGGTGGCGGGAGCATAGCCTACGAGCAGTACTTC.

The table lists this clonotype with many counts. The J gene is TRBJ2-1, the V gene TRBV7-8; 9 bases are a match to TRBD2. The CDR3 runs to 19 residues. J gave up 6 bases and V 3 bases, and 18 bases lay outside the gene matches. CDR1 is SGHVS and CDR2 is FQNEAQ in the germline V gene. The DNA for the CDR3 is TGTGCCAGCAGCTTGTCGCAAATCTACTGGCTAGCGGGAAGCAATGAGCAGTTCTTC. Its protein is CASSLSQIYWLAGSNEQFF. The whole variable domain, remainder taken from reference TRBV7-8 and TRBJ2-1, is GAGVSQSPRYKVAKRGQDVALRCDPISGHVSLFWYQQALGQGPEFLTYFQNEAQLDKSGLPSDRFFAERPEGSVSTLKIQRTQQEDSAVYLCASSLSQIYWLAGSNEQFFGPGTRLTVL.

This clonotype was observed many times. At one end the junction does not follow the germline gene, possibly because of a read error. The rearrangement uses TRBV3-1 and TRBJ1-3; D may be TRBD1 (5 bases). The CDR3 runs 13 residues. The V gene's germline CDR1 is LGHDT and CDR2 YNNKEL (reference sequence). The CDR3 DNA sequence: TGTGCCAGCAAGCGGGACGCCGCGAACATCATATATTTT. Its protein product is CASKRDAANIIYF.

This clonotype was seen only a few times. The chain combines TRBV20-1 with TRBJ2-3; 7 nucleotides align to TRBD1. After removal of 1 base from V and 2 bases from J, the junction contained 9 bases not matched to a gene. Germline V gene lookup returns CDR1 DFQATT and CDR2 SNEGSKA (reference sequence). CDR3 length equals 16 residues. CDR3: CSARVRDRTYTDTQYF. The CDR3, as DNA: TGCAGTGCTAGAGTGAGGGACAGAACATACACAGATACGCAGTATTTT.

CDR3 DNA: TGCAGTGCTAGAGATGTGAATAGCGGGAGCACAGATACGCAGTATTTT. This gives the protein CSARDVNSGSTDTQYF. J is TRBJ2-3 and V is TRBV20-1; the match to TRBD2 covers 7 bases. The junction had 6 bases not matched to a gene; V was cut back by 0 bases and J by 0 bases. Germline lookup yields CDR1 DFQATT and CDR2 SNEGSKA (reference sequence). The CDR3 runs 16 residues.

The rearrangement links TRBV5-1 to TRBJ2-3; 10 positions match TRBD2. Germline lookup yields CDR1 SGHRS and CDR2 YFSETQ. V gave up 3 bases and J gave up 1 base; unmatched junction bases: 5. The CDR3 runs 16 residues. The CDR3 bases are TGCGCCAGCAGCTCGACGGGGACTAGCGGCACAGATACGCAGTATTTT. Translating gives CASSSTGTSGTDTQYF.

This clonotype has a count of ten or more. The chain couples TRBV12-5 to TRBJ2-7; D call uncertain. CDR3 length: 13 residues. Per the germline V gene, CDR1 is LGHNT and CDR2 is FRNRAP. With 1 base removed from V and 3 bases from J, the gap between germline ends came to 7 bases. The CDR3 spells CASGLAVHYEQYF. The CDR3, as DNA: TGTGCTAGTGGTTTGGCGGTTCACTACGAGCAGTACTTC.

There are a few counts of this clonotype. The chain recombines TRBV3-1 with TRBJ2-7, with 7 bases aligning to TRBD2. V lost 1 base and J lost 3; bases outside the gene matches: 6. This CDR3 has 15 amino acids. CDR1 LGHDT and CDR2 YNNKEL come from the germline V gene (reference sequence). The CDR3: CASSQGTSANYEQYF. The CDR3 DNA reads as TGTGCCAGCAGCCAAGGGACTAGTGCGAACTACGAGCAGTACTTC.

The chain's CDR3 is CASRWLARNEQFF. DNA of the CDR3: TGTGCCAGCAGGTGGCTAGCGAGGAATGAGCAGTTCTTC. This chain links TRBV11-2 with TRBJ2-1, with D possibly matching TRBD2 (6 bases). With 6 bases removed from V and 7 bases from J, the gap between germline ends came to 13 bases. This CDR3 is built from 13 residues. Germline CDR1 and CDR2: SGHAT and FQNNGV.

The V call is TRBV28, the J call TRBJ2-1; 8 bases fit TRBD2. This CDR3 has 14 amino acids. In germline, CDR1 is MDHEN, CDR2 SYDVKM. The ends lost 8 bases at V and 6 bases at J; junction bases unmatched: 9. The CDR3 DNA reads TGTGCCAGCCTAATAGCGGGAAAGGTCAATGAGCAGTTCTTC. Translating it yields CASLIAGKVNEQFF.

The table lists this clonotype with many counts. The chain is built from TRBV5-1 and TRBJ2-3, with 11 bases matching TRBD2. CDR3 length equals 17 residues. The V and J ends lost 4 bases and 0 bases, in that order; junction bases with no gene match: 7. Germline-derived CDR1 and CDR2 are SGHRS and YFSETQ. CDR3: CASSLGLADPSTDTQYF. The CDR3 bases are TGCGCCAGCAGCCTGGGACTAGCGGACCCGAGCACAGATACGCAGTATTTT.

This clonotype has only a few counts. The V gene is TRBV7-2, the J gene TRBJ2-3, with 8 bases identical to TRBD2. V lost 5 bases to trimming and J lost 7 bases; unmatched junction nucleotides: 14. The CDR3 spans 16 residues. Germline V lookup: CDR1 SGHTA, CDR2 FQGNSA. CDR3 sequence (DNA): TGTGCCAGCAGCCCCCTAAGCGGGAGCGGAGGATATACGCAGTATTTT. Translated, it gives CASSPLSGSGGYTQYF.

This clonotype was observed at least ten times. The chain employs TRBV12-3 or TRBV12-4 and TRBJ2-3; TRBD2 matches 9 bases. The trim removed 6 bases at V and 4 bases at J, leaving 2 bases unmatched. CDR3 length: 13 residues. The CDR3 loop reads CASRLAGPDTQYF. The CDR3 DNA follows: TGTGCCAGCAGGCTAGCGGGACCAGATACGCAGTATTTT.

There are many counts of this clonotype. The genes are TRBV6-5 and TRBJ1-1; D is uncertain. Between the trimmed V and J ends, which lost 1 base and 1 base, there was a span of 4 bases. Per germline, CDR1 MNHEY and CDR2 SVGAGI. CDR3 length equals 13 residues. CDR3 nucleotide sequence: TGTGCCAGCAGTTACTGGGGGAACACTGAAGCTTTCTTT. Amino acid sequence: CASSYWGNTEAFF.

There are many counts of this clonotype. This chain connects TRBV5-1 to TRBJ2-5; 7 bases are shared with TRBD1. V trimming: 1 base; J trimming: 4 bases; junction bases outside the gene matches: 13. Germline V gene sequence: CDR1 SGHRS, CDR2 YFSETQ. CDR3 length: 17 amino acids. As DNA, the CDR3 is TGCGCCAGCAGCTTGAATCGGTTGACAGGGATAGGAGAGACCCAGTACTTC. The encoded protein is CASSLNRLTGIGETQYF.

The sample holds a few counts of this clonotype. This rearrangement joins TRBV12-3 or TRBV12-4 to TRBJ2-1, with D maybe TRBD1 (6 bases). This CDR3 is 13 amino acids long. V was trimmed by 5 bases and J by 9 bases, leaving 14 bases between them. The CDR3 sequence: CASSLDLGGEQFF. In nucleotides, the CDR3 is TGTGCCAGCAGTCTTGACCTAGGGGGTGAGCAGTTCTTC.

This clonotype has ten or more counts. In DNA, the CDR3 is TGCGCCAGCAGCTTGGCGCAGGGGGCCAAAAACATTCAGTACTTC. It translates to CASSLAQGAKNIQYF. The gene calls are TRBV5-1 and TRBJ2-4, with a tentative D call TRBD1 (6 bases). This CDR3 region has 15 residues. Germline V gene lookup returns CDR1 SGHRS and CDR2 YFSETQ. V lost 0 bases, J lost 1 base, and 8 bases lay in between.

The rearrangement joins TRBV27 to TRBJ2-7; D gene unclear. Germline V gives CDR1 MNHEY, CDR2 SMNVEV (reference sequence). V lost 6 bases to trimming and J lost 2 bases, with 5 bases between them. There are 11 residues in the CDR3. CDR3: CASRNTYEQYF. CDR3 bases: TGTGCCAGCAGAAACACCTACGAGCAGTACTTC.

This clonotype showed up many times. This chain connects TRBV5-1 to TRBJ2-5; D may be TRBD2 (5 bases). V was trimmed by 4 bases and J by 5 bases, leaving 15 bases between them. The V gene's germline CDR1 is SGHRS and CDR2 YFSETQ. The CDR3 is 14 residues long. The CDR3 DNA is TGCGCCAGCAGCAACGGGGAAGCTACGGAGACCCAGTACTTC. This sequence encodes CASSNGEATETQYF. Filled out from reference TRBV5-1 and TRBJ2-5, the complete variable domain reads KAGVTQTPRYLIKTRGQQVTLSCSPISGHRSVSWYQQTPGQGLQFLFEYFSETQRNKGNFPGRFSGRQFSNSRSEMNVSTLELGDSALYLCASSNGEATETQYFGPGTRLLVL.

DNA for the CDR3: TGTGCCAGCAGGGACCAGGGACTAGCGGGAGTCACAGATACGCAGTATTTT. Its translation is CASRDQGLAGVTDTQYF. This chain joins TRBV6-1 and TRBJ2-3; 14 positions match TRBD2. The V and J ends lost 6 bases and 2 bases, in that order; junction bases with no gene match: 7. Looked up from germline, CDR1 is MNHNS and CDR2 is SASEGT. CDR3 size: 17 residues.

The table lists this clonotype with many counts. The chain uses TRBV5-1 and TRBJ2-7, with D unresolved. CDR3 size: 13 residues. The V gene lost 2 bases and the J gene lost 1 base, with 7 bases spanning the gap. The germline gives CDR1 SGHRS, CDR2 YFSETQ. The CDR3 sequence is CASSFPGSYEQYF. The CDR3 nucleotides read TGCGCCAGCAGCTTCCCAGGTTCCTACGAGCAGTACTTC.

About this clonotype itself: A much more abundant neighbour one base away suggests this may be a read error. The chain joins TRBV29-1 to TRBJ2-3; TRBD2 aligns across 7 bases. CDR1 and CDR2 (germline): SQVTM, ANQGSEA. The CDR3 is 13 residues long. The CDR3 coding sequence is TGCAGCGTTGTAGCGGGTAGCACAGATACGCGGTATTTT. It translates to CSVVAGSTDTRYF.

The rearrangement joins TRBV7-3 to TRBJ2-3; no clear D. Germline CDR1 SGHTA, CDR2 FQGTGA. Between the trimmed V and J ends, which lost 6 bases and 2 bases, there was a span of 9 bases. The CDR3 loop spans 13 amino acids. The CDR3 bases are TGTGCCAGCAGTTCACCGTTCACAGATACGCAGTATTTT. Translated, it gives CASSSPFTDTQYF.

This clonotype has a count of ten or more. The genes are TRBV12-3 or TRBV12-4 and TRBJ2-1, with 9 bases identical to TRBD2. After removal of 7 bases from V and 8 bases from J, the junction contained 18 bases not matched to a gene. The CDR3 consists of 17 residues. The DNA for the CDR3 is TGTGCCAGCACCCTCCTTACCGGGACTAGCATGTTCTATGAGCAGTTCTTC. This gives the protein CASTLLTGTSMFYEQFF.

This clonotype has more than one count but fewer than ten. The rearrangement links TRBV5-5 to TRBJ1-2; 7 bases map to TRBD1. This CDR3 has 16 residues. Germline loops: CDR1 SGHKS, CDR2 YYEKEE (reference sequence). Trimming removed 0 bases from V and 4 bases from J; junction bases left unmatched: 9. CDR3 coding DNA: TGTGCCAGCAGCTTGGCGAGGACAGGCCCGATCTATGGCTACACCTTC. Translating gives CASSLARTGPIYGYTF. Full variable domain (rest looked up from reference TRBV5-5 and TRBJ1-2): DAGVTQSPTHLIKTRGQQVTLRCSPISGHKSVSWYQQVLGQGPQFIFQYYEKEERGRGNFPDRFSARQFPNYSSELNVNALLLGDSALYLCASSLARTGPIYGYTFGSGTRLTVV.

Concerning this clonotype: This may be a read error, as it is one base from a much larger clone. The gene calls are TRBV6-1 and TRBJ2-3; weak D call: TRBD2 (6 bases). Per germline, CDR1 MNHNS and CDR2 SASEGT. The CDR3 length is 15 residues. The CDR3 is CASSPQPGVEDTQCF. Written as DNA, the CDR3 is TGTGCCAGCAGCCCCCAACCGGGAGTAGAAGATACGCAGTGTTTT.

This clonotype was seen once. Since a much larger clone is just one base distant, this may be a read error. This rearrangement joins TRBV29-1 to TRBJ2-5; D could derive from TRBD1 or TRBD2 (6 bases each). V lost 6 bases and J 2 bases, leaving 16 bases between the germline ends. Germline V gene lookup returns CDR1 SQVTM and CDR2 ANQGSEA. This CDR3 is 14 amino acids long. The CDR3 region is CSVTGGCKQETQYF. The CDR3 DNA follows: TGCAGCGTCACCGGGGGCTGTAAACAAGAGACCCAGTACTTC.